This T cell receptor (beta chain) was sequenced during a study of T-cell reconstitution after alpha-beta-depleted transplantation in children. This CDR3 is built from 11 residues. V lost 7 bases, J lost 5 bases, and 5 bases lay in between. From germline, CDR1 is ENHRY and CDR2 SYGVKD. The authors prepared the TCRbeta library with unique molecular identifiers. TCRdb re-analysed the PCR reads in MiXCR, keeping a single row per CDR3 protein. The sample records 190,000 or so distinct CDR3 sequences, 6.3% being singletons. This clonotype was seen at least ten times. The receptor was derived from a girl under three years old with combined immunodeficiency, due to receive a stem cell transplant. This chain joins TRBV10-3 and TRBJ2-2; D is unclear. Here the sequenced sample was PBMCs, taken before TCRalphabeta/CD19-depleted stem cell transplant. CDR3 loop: CAIMGTGELFF. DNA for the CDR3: TGTGCCATCATGGGTACCGGGGAGCTGTTTTTT.